Below, 15 T cell receptor beta chains from the same sample are listed, as sequenced in a study of CD8+CD57+ T cells in acquired aplastic anemia. TCR beta VDJ and CDR3 were profiled, and genomic DNA was the template. TCRdb re-called the reads with MiXCR, one entry per CDR3 protein. The sample lists some 150,000 distinct CDR3 sequences, around 48% occurring once. Patients chosen for sequencing had CD8+CD57+ cells that had expanded, as shown by flow cytometry. Specimen: sorted CD4+, CD8+, or CD8+CD57+ T cells (not recorded which) from PBMCs. The receptors were sampled from a human donor with aplastic anemia.

As to this clonotype: Since a much larger clone is just one base distant, this may be a read error. The chain carries TRBV6-2 or TRBV6-3 and TRBJ2-1; 8 nucleotides agree with TRBD1. The CDR3 totals 14 residues. Trimming at V came to 0 bases and at J to 9 bases, leaving 4 bases not matched to a gene. Germline CDR1 and CDR2: MNHEY and SVGEGT. The chain's CDR3 is CASSYSRTGSEQFF. The CDR3 DNA reads as TGTGCCAGCAGTTACTCGAGGACAGGGAGTGAGCAGTTCTTC.

This clonotype was seen repeatedly, ten times or more. The chain has TRBV12-3 or TRBV12-4 and TRBJ1-1; 7 nucleotides match TRBD1. The CDR3 has 11 residues. J lost 5 bases, V lost 7 bases, and 1 base had no gene match. The CDR3 DNA follows: TGTGCCAGCACAGGGGGGACTGAAGCTTTCTTT. It specifies CASTGGTEAFF.

This clonotype was observed many times. The chain employs TRBV29-1 and TRBJ1-2, with D unclear. The germline V gene encodes CDR1 SQVTM and CDR2 ANQGSEA. V lost 7 bases and J 7 bases, leaving 16 bases between the germline ends. The CDR3 contains 12 residues. The CDR3 coding sequence is TGCAGCGACTCGTCCGGAATGAGTGGCTACACCTTC. Translating gives CSDSSGMSGYTF.

The chain couples TRBV2 to TRBJ1-6, with 10 positions matching TRBD1. CDR1 SNHLY and CDR2 FYNNEI come from the germline V gene. J lost 19 bases, V lost 6 bases, and 6 bases had no gene match. The length of the CDR3 is 11 residues. CDR3 loop: CASSLGQGRHF. The DNA for the CDR3 is TGTGCCAGCAGCTTGGGACAGGGGAGGCACTTT.

The chain has TRBV20-1 and TRBJ2-5, with 10 bases that match TRBD2. There are 16 residues in the CDR3. Germline V lookup: CDR1 DFQATT, CDR2 SNEGSKA (reference sequence). V trimming: 8 bases; J trimming: 5 bases; junction bases outside the gene matches: 17. CDR3 loop: CSPKVASGGSYETQYF. The CDR3 DNA reads TGCAGTCCTAAAGTAGCTAGCGGGGGAAGCTACGAGACCCAGTACTTC.

This clonotype was detected a few times. V gene TRBV7-3 combines with J gene TRBJ2-5; D may be TRBD2 (5 bases). This CDR3 spans 13 amino acids. Germline loops: CDR1 SGHTA, CDR2 FQGTGA. The V end lost 4 bases, the J end lost 2 bases, and 8 bases lay between the germline ends. The DNA for the CDR3 is TGTGCCAGCAGCTCACGGGGTCAAGAGACCCAGTACTTC. Protein: CASSSRGQETQYF.

In its sample, this clonotype was seen a few times. This sequence joins TRBV3-1 and TRBJ2-3, with 7 bases fitting TRBD1. J lost 5 bases, V lost 3 bases, and 8 bases had no gene match. Germline V CDR1 and CDR2: LGHDT, YNNKEL (reference sequence). The CDR3 loop spans 15 amino acids. This CDR3 reads CASSHPPRGIDTQYF. The CDR3 nucleotides are TGTGCCAGCAGCCATCCCCCCAGGGGGATAGATACGCAGTATTTT.

This clonotype was seen more than once but under ten times. The chain recombines TRBV29-1 with TRBJ2-5, with 9 nucleotides matching TRBD2. The V segment lost 4 bases and the J segment 2 bases; nucleotides outside the gene matches: 11. The length of the CDR3 is 16 residues. Germline CDR1 SQVTM, CDR2 ANQGSEA. CDR3 nucleotides: TGCAGCGTTGTGAGTGGCGGGGGGGCACGTCAAGAGACCCAGTACTTC. This sequence encodes CSVVSGGGARQETQYF.

This clonotype was counted many times. This rearrangement joins TRBV7-3 to TRBJ2-3; D call uncertain. V lost 1 base, J lost 2 bases, and 13 bases lay in between. Germline V lookup: CDR1 SGHTA, CDR2 FQGTGA. The CDR3 is 16 residues long. The CDR3 bases are TGTGCCAGCAGCTTAATCGTAACAGCGACCACAGATACGCAGTATTTT. Its translation: CASSLIVTATTDTQYF.

This clonotype was picked up many times. The V call is TRBV19, the J call TRBJ1-2; 9 bases match TRBD1. The V gene end was trimmed by 9 bases and the J gene end by 4 bases; junction bases not matched to a gene: 9. This CDR3 is built from 14 residues. Germline CDR1 reads LNHDA; CDR2 reads SQIVND (reference sequence). The CDR3 bases are TGTGCCAGCAAAGAGACGACAGGGGGCTATGGCTACACCTTC. Its translation is CASKETTGGYGYTF.

This clonotype has just a few counts. Being one base from a much bigger clone, this may be a read error. This rearrangement joins TRBV9 to TRBJ2-1; 7 bases match TRBD2. The CDR3 sequence is 15 residues long. Trimming took 0 bases from V and 8 from J; bases not matched to a gene: 8. Germline-derived CDR1 and CDR2 are SGDLS and YYNGEE. The CDR3 region is CASSVEGQGGYEQFF. In DNA, the CDR3 is TGTGCCAGCAGCGTAGAAGGGCAGGGAGGGTATGAGCAGTTCTTC.

Comments on this clonotype: The junction departs from germline at one end; a sequencing error may be responsible. This chain links TRBV20-1 with TRBJ2-1; TRBD2 is a possible D gene (5 bases). The length of the CDR3 is 9 residues. Germline-derived CDR1 and CDR2 are DFQATT and SNEGSKA (reference sequence). CDR3 sequence: CSARDGLGF. CDR3 nucleotides: TGCAGTGCTAGGGACGGACTTGGATTC.

The chain recombines TRBV2 with TRBJ2-3; no firm D call. With 7 bases removed from V and 6 bases from J, the gap between germline ends came to 14 bases. CDR1 and CDR2 from the germline V gene are SNHLY and FYNNEI. This CDR3 comprises 13 residues. The CDR3 region is CASNQSLWDTQYF. The CDR3 region has the DNA TGTGCCAGCAACCAATCCCTTTGGGATACGCAGTATTTT.

In DNA form, the CDR3 reads TGTGCCAGCAGAAGACAGGGGCCGGTTAATTCACCCCTCCACTTT. It specifies CASRRQGPVNSPLHF. V gene TRBV6-1 combines with J gene TRBJ1-6; 8 positions match TRBD1. V shed 6 bases, J shed 6 bases, and the junction held 7 bases outside the gene matches. Per germline, CDR1 MNHNS and CDR2 SASEGT. This CDR3 contains 15 residues.

This sequence joins TRBV2 and TRBJ2-5; D is uncertain. The germline V and J ends were trimmed by 5 bases and 4 bases, with 11 bases remaining between them. This CDR3 region has 13 residues. CDR1 is SNHLY, CDR2 FYNNEI, per germline. CDR3 nucleotides: TGTGCCAGCAGTACACGGGCTACAGAGACCCAGTACTTC. Its translation: CASSTRATETQYF.